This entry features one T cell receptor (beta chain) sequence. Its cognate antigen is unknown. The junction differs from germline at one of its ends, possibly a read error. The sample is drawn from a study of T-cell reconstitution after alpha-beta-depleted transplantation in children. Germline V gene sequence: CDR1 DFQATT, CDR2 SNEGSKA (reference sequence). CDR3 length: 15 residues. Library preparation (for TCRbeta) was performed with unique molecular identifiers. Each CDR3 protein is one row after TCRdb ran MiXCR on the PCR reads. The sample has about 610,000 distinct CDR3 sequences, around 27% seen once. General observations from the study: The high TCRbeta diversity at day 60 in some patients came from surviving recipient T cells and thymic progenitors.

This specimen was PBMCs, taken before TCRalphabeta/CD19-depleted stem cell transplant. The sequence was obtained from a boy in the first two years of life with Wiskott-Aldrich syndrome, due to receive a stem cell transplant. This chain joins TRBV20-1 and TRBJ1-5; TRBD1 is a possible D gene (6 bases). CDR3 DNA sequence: TGCTGTGCTAGTGGTCTCGGGGGCAAGGACCAGCCCCAGCATTTT. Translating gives CCASGLGGKDQPQHF.